Listed below are T cell receptor beta chains from one sample, sequenced in a study of blood T cell repertoires in COVID-19. Clones were sequenced by immunoSEQ multiplex PCR, and TCRdb holds only the in-frame ones, with some missing. The sample consists of 55,000 to 85,000 clones, roughly 84% of them appearing once. The material sequenced was peripheral blood. The receptors come from a young woman with acute or convalescent COVID-19. CDR3s include the opening cysteine and the closing phenylalanine or tryptophan. D genes are given only for firm matches. Not all rows give a size; the values are once, few, many and, for expanded clones, a class.

j_gene | abundance | d_gene | v_gene | CDR3nt | CDR3aa
TRBJ1-1 | NA | TRBD1 | TRBV28 | TGTGCCAGCAGTTTTTGGGACAGGGGCACTGAAGCTTTCTTT | CASSFWDRGTEAFF
TRBJ2-1 | NA | NA | TRBV19 | TGTGCCAGTAGTGAGACACCTGGAGGGAATGAGCAGTTCTTC | CASSETPGGNEQFF
TRBJ2-7 | NA | NA | TRBV18 | TGTGCCAGCTCACCCGGCTACGAGCAGTACTTC | CASSPGYEQYF
TRBJ2-2 | NA | TRBD2 | TRBV27 | TGTGCCAGCAGGGGAGGGGATGCCGGGGAGCTGTTTTTT | CASRGGDAGELFF
TRBJ2-1 | NA | NA | TRBV10-2 | TGCGCCAGCAGTGAGCCCGGGGGGCTAATCCACAATGAGCAGTTCTTC | CASSEPGGLIHNEQFF
TRBJ1-3 | NA | NA | TRBV10-3 | TGTGCCATCAGTGATCATTTGGACAGATCATCCTCTGGAAACACCATATATTTT | CAISDHLDRSSSGNTIYF
TRBJ1-4 | NA | NA | TRBV4-1 | TGCGCCAGCAGCCTCTCCCGGGAAGGGCACGAAAAACTGTTTTTT | CASSLSREGHEKLFF
TRBJ2-7 | few | NA | TRBV6-1 | TGTGCCAGCAGTGAAGACATACGCTCATACGAGCAGTACTTC | CASSEDIRSYEQYF
TRBJ2-7 | once | TRBD1 | TRBV4-1 | TGCGCCAGCAGCCGAGGACAGGGCTTCGCCTACGAGCAGTACTTC | CASSRGQGFAYEQYF
TRBJ1-1 | medium-sized | TRBD1 | TRBV27 | TGTGCCAGCAGAGCAGAACCGGGACAGGGTGAAGCTTTCTTT | CASRAEPGQGEAFF
TRBJ2-7 | NA | TRBD2 | TRBV11-2 | TGTGCCAGCAGCGTCTTCAGCGGGGAGCTCTACGAGCAGTACTTC | CASSVFSGELYEQYF
TRBJ1-4 | NA | NA | TRBV6-5 | TGTGCCAGCAGAAAGACGGGGGGGAATGAAAAACTGTTTTTT | CASRKTGGNEKLFF
TRBJ2-1 | NA | NA | TRBV7-9 | TGTGCCAGCAGCTTAGGGGCTGTTGGGCAGTTCTTC | CASSLGAVGQFF
TRBJ2-7 | NA | TRBD1 | TRBV30 | TGTGCCTCTGACACCGGGACAGGTCCCAACGAGCAGTACTTC | CASDTGTGPNEQYF
TRBJ1-4 | NA | NA | TRBV10-3 | TGTGCCATCAGTGATGGGGGCGTGGGGGAAAAACTGTTTTTT | CAISDGGVGEKLFF
TRBJ2-1 | once | TRBD2 | TRBV2 | TGTGCCAGCAGGGGACTAGCGGAGAACAATGAGCAGTTCTTC | CASRGLAENNEQFF
TRBJ1-5 | NA | NA | TRBV12-3/TRBV12-4 | TGTGCCAGCAGTTTACCGGGTCAGCCCCAGCATTTT | CASSLPGQPQHF
TRBJ1-5 | NA | NA | TRBV7-2 | TGTGCCAGCAGCGAGGGTCCGGGGCAGCCCCAGCATTTT | CASSEGPGQPQHF
TRBJ2-5 | NA | NA | TRBV6-5 | TGTGCCAGCAGCAGACTAGTGAACCAAGAGACCCAGTACTTC | CASSRLVNQETQYF
TRBJ1-2 | once | NA | TRBV14 | TGTGCCAGCAGCCACACCAGGAACTATGGCTACACCTTC | CASSHTRNYGYTF
TRBJ1-2 | once | NA | TRBV2 | TGTGCCAGCAGAGACAGCCCTGCTAACTATGGCTACACCTTC | CASRDSPANYGYTF
TRBJ2-2 | NA | NA | TRBV5-1 | TGCGCCAGCAGCTTGGGCGAGGGTATGGCCGGGGAGCTGTTTTTT | CASSLGEGMAGELFF
TRBJ1-6 | NA | TRBD1 | TRBV13 | TGTGCCAGCAGCTCGACAGGGTACGGGGGTTCACCCCTCCACTTT | CASSSTGYGGSPLHF
TRBJ1-5 | NA | TRBD1 | TRBV14 | TGTGCCAGCAGCGAGGGACAGCATCAGCCCCAGCATTTT | CASSEGQHQPQHF
TRBJ1-1 | NA | NA | TRBV5-5 | TGTGCCAGCAGCTTGGCAGATGGCACTGAAGCTTTCTTT | CASSLADGTEAFF
TRBJ2-3 | NA | NA | TRBV12-5 | TGTGCTAGTGGTTTGGTACCACTTGACTCGACGAAGGGCACAGATACGCAGTATTTT | CASGLVPLDSTKGTDTQYF
TRBJ1-2 | NA | NA | TRBV2 | TGTGCCAGCAGTGAGCCCGAGACAGGACTGGCCGGTGGCTACACCTTC | CASSEPETGLAGGYTF
TRBJ2-2 | NA | NA | TRBV7-9 | TGTGCCAGCAGCTTAGATACGCAGGCCCTGGCCGGGGAGCTGTTTTTT | CASSLDTQALAGELFF
TRBJ2-3 | once | NA | TRBV5-4 | TGTGCCAGCAGCTTATTGTCCGGGACTGACACAGATACGCAGTATTTT | CASSLLSGTDTDTQYF
TRBJ1-1 | NA | NA | TRBV6-6 | TGTGCCAGCAGCGAGGGGGAGAACACTGAAGCTTTCTTT | CASSEGENTEAFF
TRBJ2-7 | NA | NA | TRBV5-6 | TGTGCCAGCAGCAAGACAGGGAGCGGGCCCTACGAGCAGTACTTC | CASSKTGSGPYEQYF
TRBJ1-1 | NA | NA | TRBV7-2 | TGTGCCAGCAGATCAGACTCCCGGACTGAAGCTTTCTTT | CASRSDSRTEAFF
TRBJ2-7 | NA | NA | TRBV2 | TGTGCCAGCAGTGTGGCTCAGAACCCCTCCTACGAGCAGTACTTC | CASSVAQNPSYEQYF
TRBJ1-2 | NA | TRBD1 | TRBV14 | TGTGCCAGCAGCATTAGGGACAGGGACTACACCTTC | CASSIRDRDYTF
TRBJ2-7 | few | TRBD2 | TRBV7-2 | TGTGCCAGCAGCTTGGGGACTAGCGGGAGGGCCTACGAGCAGTACTTC | CASSLGTSGRAYEQYF
TRBJ1-6 | NA | NA | TRBV6-1 | TGTGCCAGCAGTGAAGCGCGGGGCGTCTATAATTCACCCCTCCACTTT | CASSEARGVYNSPLHF
TRBJ2-1 | NA | TRBD2 | TRBV5-1 | TGCGCCAGCAGCTTGGCGGGCGGGGGGGTTACTGATGAGCAGTTCTTC | CASSLAGGGVTDEQFF
TRBJ1-5 | NA | TRBD1 | TRBV19 | TGTGCCAGTGGTCCGGGACAGATCTATAGCAATCAGCCCCAGCATTTT | CASGPGQIYSNQPQHF
TRBJ1-2 | NA | TRBD1 | TRBV5-6 | TGTGCCAGCAGCTTGGACGAAGCAGGGACAGGGCCTGGCTACACCTTC | CASSLDEAGTGPGYTF
TRBJ1-2 | NA | TRBD1 | TRBV7-2 | TGTGCCAGCAGCCCCTCGGGACAGGGGTCCGATGGCTACACCTTC | CASSPSGQGSDGYTF
TRBJ1-2 | NA | NA | TRBV2 | TGTGCCAGCATGGCAGGGCAAAACTATGGCTACACCTTC | CASMAGQNYGYTF
TRBJ2-5 | NA | TRBD1 | TRBV5-1 | TGCGCCAGCAGCTCGGGACAGGGCAGGGAGACCCAGTACTTC | CASSSGQGRETQYF